This record covers a single T cell receptor beta chain. CDR3 size: 13 residues. V was cut by 4 bases and J by 2 bases, with 9 bases left in between. Germline CDR1 and CDR2: SGDLS and YYNGEE. The source of the sample is a study of blood T cell repertoires in COVID-19. Study as a whole: Specimens from acute and convalescent COVID-19 originated in the United States, Italy and Spain. Sample material is recorded as cDNA or gDNA derived from T cells, B-cell-depleted T cells, or PBMCs.

In the authors' methods: Reference gene primer amplification yielded estimated nucleated cell counts. TCRdb's copy holds only in-frame clones and misses some; the assay was immunoSEQ multiplex PCR. That table gives V, J and clone size, and the DNA gave D and trimming. The sample lists about 150,000 clones; approximately 87% were seen once. This receptor was taken from a woman in her fifties or sixties with active or convalescent COVID-19. Input material: peripheral blood. The genes are TRBV9 and TRBJ1-2; D perhaps matches TRBD1 (6 bases). The CDR3 spells CASSLGQNYGYTF. The CDR3 DNA is TGTGCCAGCAGCCTAGGACAGAACTATGGCTACACCTTC. Full variable domain (remainder filled in from reference TRBV9 and TRBJ1-2): DSGVTQTPKHLITATGQRVTLRCSPRSGDLSVYWYQQSLDQGLQFLIQYYNGEERAKGNILERFSAQQFPDLHSELNLSSLELGDSALYFCASSLGQNYGYTFGSGTRLTVV.